The rows below give T cell receptor beta chains drawn from one sample of a study of blood T cell repertoires in COVID-19. Here immunoSEQ multiplex PCR was the method, and the copy in TCRdb shows in-frame clones only, minus some. The table has 45,000 to 70,000 clones, 89% seen once. The material sequenced was peripheral blood. These receptors all come from a woman aged 55-70 years with active COVID-19. Both conserved end residues are part of each CDR3. D genes are given only for firm matches. The size field is filled for only some rows; it gives once, few, many or a size class.

>.|TRBJ1-2|.|11|TRBV10-3
TGTGCCATCAGTCAGGGTTGGGGCTACACCTTC
CAISQGWGYTF
>.|TRBJ1-2|.|14|TRBV7-2
TGTGCCAGCAGCTTAGTTGGGGAGGGCTATGGCTACACCTTC
CASSLVGEGYGYTF
>.|TRBJ1-1|.|14|TRBV11-3
TGTGCCAGCAGCTTAGCAGGGGATGGCACTGAAGCTTTCTTT
CASSLAGDGTEAFF
>.|TRBJ2-2|.|14|TRBV2
TGTGCCAGCATTGGCCTTCTGAACACCGGGGAGCTGTTTTTT
CASIGLLNTGELFF
>.|TRBJ1-4|.|17|TRBV27
TGTGCCAGCAGTTTTGGGGTTCCGGGGGAAACTAATGAAAAACTGTTTTTT
CASSFGVPGETNEKLFF
>.|TRBJ2-7|medium-sized|14|TRBV4-2
TGTGCCAGCAGCCAAGCCCTCGGTTCCTACGAGCAGTACTTC
CASSQALGSYEQYF
>.|TRBJ2-3|once|14|TRBV7-9
TGTGCCAGCAGCCATTTCATTAGCACAGATACGCAGTATTTT
CASSHFISTDTQYF
>TRBD2|TRBJ2-2|.|18|TRBV7-9
TGTGCCAGCAGCGTGGGACTAGCGGGGGCGACCCTCACCGGGGAGCTGTTTTTT
CASSVGLAGATLTGELFF
>.|TRBJ2-1|.|15|TRBV4-1
TGCGCCAGCAGCCAAGTTCAATCCCCAGTAAATGAGCAGTTCTTC
CASSQVQSPVNEQFF
>TRBD2|TRBJ2-3|once|16|TRBV5-4
TGTGCCAGCAGCTTGTTTCTAGCGGGGGTCACAGATACGCAGTATTTT
CASSLFLAGVTDTQYF
>TRBD2|TRBJ2-5|once|17|TRBV7-7
TGTGCCAGCAGCCCTCGACTAGCGGGGCTTTTTAAAGAGACCCAGTACTTC
CASSPRLAGLFKETQYF
>.|TRBJ2-5|.|13|TRBV19
TGTGCCACCCGCTCCCTGGCTCAAGAGACCCAGTACTTC
CATRSLAQETQYF
>.|TRBJ2-5|once|12|TRBV5-1
TGCGCCAGCAGCTTGGCAGGCGAGACCCAGTACTTC
CASSLAGETQYF
>.|TRBJ2-2|.|13|TRBV19
TGTGCCAGTAAACGGGGGAACACCGGGGAGCTGTTTTTT
CASKRGNTGELFF
>.|TRBJ2-1|.|15|TRBV7-8
TGTGCCAGCAGCTTACAGGGGTGGTCCTACAATGAGCAGTTCTTC
CASSLQGWSYNEQFF
>.|TRBJ1-6|.|14|TRBV5-1
TGCGCCAGCAGTCAACTGATGACAAATTCACCCCTCCACTTT
CASSQLMTNSPLHF
>TRBD1|TRBJ2-5|.|17|TRBV9
TGTGCCAGCAGCTTCAGGACAGGGGGACGGGGACAAGAGACCCAGTACTTC
CASSFRTGGRGQETQYF
>.|TRBJ1-2|.|15|TRBV5-1
TGCGCCAGCAGCTTTCAAGGGCGGGGGAACTATGGCTACACCTTC
CASSFQGRGNYGYTF
>TRBD1|TRBJ2-6|.|18|TRBV25-1
TGTGCCAGCAGTGCCACCCTCGGACAGGGAGCAGGGGCCAACGTCCTGACTTTC
CASSATLGQGAGANVLTF
>.|TRBJ1-2|.|13|TRBV6-5
TGTGCCAGCAGTTACTCCTCTGGCTTCAGCTACACCTTC
CASSYSSGFSYTF
>TRBD2|TRBJ2-1|.|16|TRBV4-1
TGCGCCAGCAGCCCAGGCCCACTAGCGGGGTTCGATGAGCAGTTCTTC
CASSPGPLAGFDEQFF
>.|TRBJ1-1|.|11|TRBV29-1
TGCAGCCTAAGATCCCTAACTGAAGCTTTCTTT
CSLRSLTEAFF
>TRBD1|TRBJ2-7|.|14|TRBV3-1/TRBV3-2
TGTGCCAGCAGTCGCGGGACAGGGATCTACGAGCAGTACTTC
CASSRGTGIYEQYF
>.|TRBJ2-1|.|12|TRBV10-3
TGTGCCATCTCTACTAGTTCCAATGAGCAGTTCTTC
CAISTSSNEQFF
>.|TRBJ2-7|.|13|TRBV12-3/TRBV12-4
TGTGCCAGCAGCCCAGGGCCAGCTGGAGAGCAGTACTTC
CASSPGPAGEQYF
>.|TRBJ1-2|.|15|TRBV3-1/TRBV3-2
TGTGCCAGCAGCAACCGAGGCCGAGTTAACTATGGCTACACCTTC
CASSNRGRVNYGYTF
>.|TRBJ2-1|.|12|TRBV18
TGTGCCAGCTCCTACAGAGACAATGAGCAGTTCTTC
CASSYRDNEQFF
>.|TRBJ1-1|.|15|TRBV7-3
TGTGCCAGCAGCTTCTCCTCCGGGGAGGGCACTGAAGCTTTCTTT
CASSFSSGEGTEAFF
>TRBD1|TRBJ2-7|once|12|TRBV6-2/TRBV6-3
TGTGCCAGCAGTTACACAGGGGGAGAGCAGTACTTC
CASSYTGGEQYF
>TRBD1|TRBJ2-5|once|16|TRBV18
TGTGCCAGCTCACGATCCGGGACAGGGCTTCAAGAGACCCAGTACTTC
CASSRSGTGLQETQYF
>TRBD2|TRBJ2-1|.|17|TRBV9
TGTGCCAGCAGCTCGGGACTAGCGGGGGGGCTACTCAATGAGCAGTTCTTC
CASSSGLAGGLLNEQFF
>.|TRBJ1-2|.|13|TRBV19
TGTGCCAGTAGCCGAACAGGGAACTATGGCTACACCTTC
CASSRTGNYGYTF
>TRBD1|TRBJ2-1|.|15|TRBV7-6
TGTGCCAGCAGCTTGGGACAGGACTACGTGAATGAGCAGTTCTTC
CASSLGQDYVNEQFF
>TRBD2|TRBJ2-3|.|16|TRBV5-1
TGCGCCAGCAGCTCCGGGACTAGCGGGGCAGGAGATACGCAGTATTTT
CASSSGTSGAGDTQYF
>TRBD1|TRBJ1-2|.|14|TRBV5-1
TGCGCCAGCAGCAGGGCCGGGACAGAGAATGGCTACACCTTC
CASSRAGTENGYTF
>.|TRBJ1-2|.|16|TRBV6-5
TGTGCCAGCAGTTCCGTTCGACAGGAGCGGGGCTATGGCTACACCTTC
CASSSVRQERGYGYTF
>.|TRBJ2-7|once|15|TRBV5-1
TGCGCCAGCAGTTTTCAGGGGCCCCCCTCCTACGAGCAGTACTTC
CASSFQGPPSYEQYF
>.|TRBJ2-3|.|14|TRBV10-2
TGCGCCAGCAGGCCGGGACTGAGCACAGATACGCAGTATTTT
CASRPGLSTDTQYF
>.|TRBJ1-6|once|19|TRBV7-9
TGTGCCAGCAGCTTTCGTACTTCGAGGGAGAGCTCCTATAATTCACCCCTCCACTTT
CASSFRTSRESSYNSPLHF
>TRBD1|TRBJ2-3|.|14|TRBV6-5
TGTGCCAGCAAGACAGGGATGCGGACAGATACGCAGTATTTT
CASKTGMRTDTQYF
>TRBD1|TRBJ2-7|few|15|TRBV6-5
TGTGCCAGCAGTTACCTGGGACAGCCATTCTACGAGCAGTACTTC
CASSYLGQPFYEQYF
>.|TRBJ2-7|once|16|TRBV21-1
TGTGCCAGCAGGGAGTCGGGGCGGGGGTGTTCCTACGAGCAGTACTTC
CASRESGRGCSYEQYF
>.|TRBJ1-6|few|13|TRBV5-1
TGCGCCAGCACCCTTGGGGGGAATTCACCCCTCCACTTT
CASTLGGNSPLHF
>.|TRBJ2-7|.|14|TRBV4-2
TGTGCCAGCAGCCCGACAGTGATCTCCTACGAGCAGTACTTC
CASSPTVISYEQYF
>.|TRBJ2-6|.|15|TRBV4-3
TGCGCCAGCAGCCAACAGGGTTCAGGGGCCAACGTCCTGACTTTC
CASSQQGSGANVLTF